This T cell receptor beta chain was profiled in a study of shared clonotypes between healthy human individuals. Profiling relied on immunoSEQ multiplex PCR, and the TCRdb table lists in-frame clones only, not all of them. The data show around 2.1 million clones, approximately 94% seen once. The V and J ends lost 2 bases and 2 bases respectively, with 15 bases between them. Per germline, CDR1 MNHNS and CDR2 SASEGT. This CDR3 is built from 16 residues. Donors, without exception, were Caucasian adults residing in Nashville, Tennessee. Of note for this clone: Its antigen is currently unknown.

Study-level points and caveats: Relative to memory subsets, naive subsets generally showed larger estimated richness. Rarefaction revealed incomplete sorted-subset sequencing despite large depth. Tissue TCR repertoires likely differ from these blood-only repertoires.

This clonotype originated in a man aged 18 to 35 in good health. The sequenced sample consisted of naive CD4+ T cells sorted from blood. Subset meaning: CD45RA+ positively selected. The chain is built from TRBV6-1 and TRBJ2-5, with a tentative D call TRBD1 (5 bases). The CDR3 spells CASSESHQGRQETQYF. The CDR3 DNA reads TGTGCCAGCAGTGAAAGTCACCAGGGTAGGCAAGAGACCCAGTACTTC.